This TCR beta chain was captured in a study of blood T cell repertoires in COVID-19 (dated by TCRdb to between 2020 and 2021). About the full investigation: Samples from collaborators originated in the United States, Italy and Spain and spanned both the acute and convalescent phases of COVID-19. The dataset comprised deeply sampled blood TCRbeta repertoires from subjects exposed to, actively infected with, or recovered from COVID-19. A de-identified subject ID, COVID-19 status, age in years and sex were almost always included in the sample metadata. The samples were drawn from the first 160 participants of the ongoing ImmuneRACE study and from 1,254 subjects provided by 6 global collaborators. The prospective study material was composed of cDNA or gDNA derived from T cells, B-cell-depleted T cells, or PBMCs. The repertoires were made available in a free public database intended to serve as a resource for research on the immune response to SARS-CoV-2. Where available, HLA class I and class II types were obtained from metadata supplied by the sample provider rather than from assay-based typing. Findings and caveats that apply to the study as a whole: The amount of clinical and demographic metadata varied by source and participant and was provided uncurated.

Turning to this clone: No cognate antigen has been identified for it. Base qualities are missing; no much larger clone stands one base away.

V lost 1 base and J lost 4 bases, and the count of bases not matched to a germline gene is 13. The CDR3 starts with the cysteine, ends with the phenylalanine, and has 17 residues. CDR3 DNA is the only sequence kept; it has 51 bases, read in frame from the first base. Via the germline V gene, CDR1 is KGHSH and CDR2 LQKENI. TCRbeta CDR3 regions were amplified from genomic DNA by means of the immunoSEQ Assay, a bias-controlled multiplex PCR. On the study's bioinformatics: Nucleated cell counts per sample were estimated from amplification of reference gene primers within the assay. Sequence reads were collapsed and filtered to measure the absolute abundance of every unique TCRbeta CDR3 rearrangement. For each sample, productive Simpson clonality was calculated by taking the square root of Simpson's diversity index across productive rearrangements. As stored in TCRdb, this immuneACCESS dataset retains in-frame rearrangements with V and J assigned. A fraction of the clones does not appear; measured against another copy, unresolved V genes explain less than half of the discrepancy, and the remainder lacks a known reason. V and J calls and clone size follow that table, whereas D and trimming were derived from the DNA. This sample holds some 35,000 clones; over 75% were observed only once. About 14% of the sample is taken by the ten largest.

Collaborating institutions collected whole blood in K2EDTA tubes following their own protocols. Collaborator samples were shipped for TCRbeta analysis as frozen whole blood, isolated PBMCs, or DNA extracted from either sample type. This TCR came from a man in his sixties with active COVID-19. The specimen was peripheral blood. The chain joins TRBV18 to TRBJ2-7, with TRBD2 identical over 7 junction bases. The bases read TGTGCCAGCTCACCACGGAGGGGCGGGAGTGAGTTATACGAGCAGTACTTC. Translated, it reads CASSPRRGGSELYEQYF. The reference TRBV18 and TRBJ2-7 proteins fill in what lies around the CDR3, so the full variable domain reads NAGVMQNPRHLVRRRGQEARLRCSPMKGHSHVYWYRQLPEEGLKFMVYLQKENIIDESGMPKERFSAEFPKEGPSILRIQQVVRGDSAAYFCASSPRRGGSELYEQYFGPGTRLTVT.